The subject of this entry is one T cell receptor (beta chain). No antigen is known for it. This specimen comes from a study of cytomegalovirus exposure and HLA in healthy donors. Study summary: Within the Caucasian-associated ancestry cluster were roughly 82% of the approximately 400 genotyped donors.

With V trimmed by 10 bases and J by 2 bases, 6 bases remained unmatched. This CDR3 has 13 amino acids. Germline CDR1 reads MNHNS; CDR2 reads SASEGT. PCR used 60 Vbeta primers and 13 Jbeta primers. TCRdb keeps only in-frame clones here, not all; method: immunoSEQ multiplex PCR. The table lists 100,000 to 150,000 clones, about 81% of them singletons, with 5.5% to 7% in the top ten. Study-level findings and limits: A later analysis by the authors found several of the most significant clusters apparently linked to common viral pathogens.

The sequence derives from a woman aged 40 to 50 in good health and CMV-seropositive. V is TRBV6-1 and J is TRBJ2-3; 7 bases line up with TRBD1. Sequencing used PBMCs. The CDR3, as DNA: TGTGCCACCTGGGACAGAGCCACAGATACGCAGTATTTT. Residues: CATWDRATDTQYF.